This T cell receptor (beta chain) came from a study of blood T cell repertoires in COVID-19. Using immunoSEQ multiplex PCR, the repertoire was profiled, and TCRdb retains in-frame clones only, with some absent. Of roughly 57,000 clones listed, 90% are singletons. The CDR3 consists of 14 residues. Per germline, CDR1 SGHDN and CDR2 FVKESK. V was trimmed by 3 bases and J by 0 bases, leaving 9 bases between them. The rearrangement links TRBV14 to TRBJ2-7; D gene ambiguous. This sequence originates from a man aged 80 or over with acute or convalescent COVID-19. The material sequenced was peripheral blood. The CDR3 nucleotides are TGTGCCAGCAGCCAGAGATCCTACTCCTACGAGCAGTACTTC. It encodes CASSQRSYSYEQYF.